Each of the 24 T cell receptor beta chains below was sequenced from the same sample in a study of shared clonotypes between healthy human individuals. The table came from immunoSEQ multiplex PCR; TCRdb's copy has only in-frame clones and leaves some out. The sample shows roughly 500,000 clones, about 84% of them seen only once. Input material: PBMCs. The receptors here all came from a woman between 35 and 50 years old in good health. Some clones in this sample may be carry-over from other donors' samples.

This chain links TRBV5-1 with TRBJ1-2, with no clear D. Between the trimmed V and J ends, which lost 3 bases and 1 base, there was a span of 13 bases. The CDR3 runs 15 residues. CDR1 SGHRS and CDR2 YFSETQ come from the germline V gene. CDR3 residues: CASSSTGPFNYGYTF. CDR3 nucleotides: TGCGCCAGCAGCTCCACTGGACCGTTTAACTATGGCTACACCTTC.

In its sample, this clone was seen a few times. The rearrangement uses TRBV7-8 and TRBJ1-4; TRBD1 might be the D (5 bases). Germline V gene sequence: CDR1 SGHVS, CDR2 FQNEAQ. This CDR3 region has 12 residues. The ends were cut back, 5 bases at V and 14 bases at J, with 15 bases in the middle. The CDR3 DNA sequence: TGTGCCAGCAGCCGCGCGGGGGAGGCCCTGTTTTTT. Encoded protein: CASSRAGEALFF.

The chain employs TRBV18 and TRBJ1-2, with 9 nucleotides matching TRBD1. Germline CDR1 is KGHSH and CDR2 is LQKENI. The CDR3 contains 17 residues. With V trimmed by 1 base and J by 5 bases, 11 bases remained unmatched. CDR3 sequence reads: CASSPRQRTGDGYGYTF. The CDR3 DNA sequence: TGTGCCAGCTCACCACGTCAAAGGACAGGGGATGGGTATGGCTACACCTTC.

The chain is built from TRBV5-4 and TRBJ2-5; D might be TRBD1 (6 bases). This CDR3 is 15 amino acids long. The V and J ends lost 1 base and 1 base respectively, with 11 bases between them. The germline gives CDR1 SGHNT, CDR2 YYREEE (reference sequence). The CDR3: CASSLYRDGQETQYF. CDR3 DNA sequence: TGTGCCAGCAGCTTGTACAGGGATGGCCAAGAGACCCAGTACTTC.

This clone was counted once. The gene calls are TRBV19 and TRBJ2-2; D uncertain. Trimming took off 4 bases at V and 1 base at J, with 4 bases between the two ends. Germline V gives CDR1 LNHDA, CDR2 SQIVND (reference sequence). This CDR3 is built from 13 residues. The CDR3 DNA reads TGTGCCAGTAGTACACAGAACACCGGGGAGCTGTTTTTT. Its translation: CASSTQNTGELFF.

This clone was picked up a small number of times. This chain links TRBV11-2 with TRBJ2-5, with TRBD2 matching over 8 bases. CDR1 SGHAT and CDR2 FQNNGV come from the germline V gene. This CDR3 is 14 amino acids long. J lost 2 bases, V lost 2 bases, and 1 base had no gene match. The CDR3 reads CASSLPGGQETQYF. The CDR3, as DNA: TGTGCCAGCAGCTTACCGGGGGGGCAAGAGACCCAGTACTTC. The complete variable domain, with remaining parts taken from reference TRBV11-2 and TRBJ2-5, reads EAGVAQSPRYKIIEKRQSVAFWCNPISGHATLYWYQQILGQGPKLLIQFQNNGVVDDSQLPKDRFSAERLKGVDSTLKIQPAKLEDSAVYLCASSLPGGQETQYFGPGTRLLVL.

The CDR3 DNA sequence: TGCGCCAGCTCCCGGGATGGAGGACCCTACGAGCAGTACTTC. This codes for CASSRDGGPYEQYF. The V call is TRBV5-1, the J call TRBJ2-7, with D perhaps TRBD2 (5 bases). V lost 7 bases and J lost 2, with 16 bases in between. This CDR3 has 14 residues. Per germline, CDR1 SGHRS and CDR2 YFSETQ.

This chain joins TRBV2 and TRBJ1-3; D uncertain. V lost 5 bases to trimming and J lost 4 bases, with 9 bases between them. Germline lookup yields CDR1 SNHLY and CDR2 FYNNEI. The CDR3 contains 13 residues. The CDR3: CASSNGFGNTIYF. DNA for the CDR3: TGTGCCAGCAGTAATGGATTCGGAAACACCATATATTTT.

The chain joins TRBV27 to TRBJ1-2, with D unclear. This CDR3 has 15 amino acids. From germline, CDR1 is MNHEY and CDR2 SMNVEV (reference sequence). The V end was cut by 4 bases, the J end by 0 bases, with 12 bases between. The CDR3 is CASSSLSTTNYGYTF. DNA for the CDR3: TGTGCCAGCAGTTCACTCTCTACGACTAACTATGGCTACACCTTC.

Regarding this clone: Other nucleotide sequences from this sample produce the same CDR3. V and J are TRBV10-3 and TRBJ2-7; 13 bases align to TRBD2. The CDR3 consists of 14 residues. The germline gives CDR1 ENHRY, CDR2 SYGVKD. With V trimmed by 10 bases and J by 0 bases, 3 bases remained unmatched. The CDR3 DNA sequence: TGTGCCACCGGGACTAGCGGGACCTCCTACGAGCAGTACTTC. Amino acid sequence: CATGTSGTSYEQYF.

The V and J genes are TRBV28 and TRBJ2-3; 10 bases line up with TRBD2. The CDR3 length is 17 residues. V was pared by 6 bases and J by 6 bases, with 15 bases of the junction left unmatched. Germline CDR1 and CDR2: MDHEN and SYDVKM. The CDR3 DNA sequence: TGTGCCAGCAGCTCCCCGTTCGGGCTAGCGGGAGCGGATACGCAGTATTTT. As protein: CASSSPFGLAGADTQYF.

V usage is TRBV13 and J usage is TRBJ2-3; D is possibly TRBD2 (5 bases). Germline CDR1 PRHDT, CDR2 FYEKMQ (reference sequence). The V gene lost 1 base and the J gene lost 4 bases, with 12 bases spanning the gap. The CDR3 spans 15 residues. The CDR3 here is CASSLVVAGPDTQYF. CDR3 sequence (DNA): TGTGCCAGCAGCTTAGTGGTGGCGGGTCCAGATACGCAGTATTTT.

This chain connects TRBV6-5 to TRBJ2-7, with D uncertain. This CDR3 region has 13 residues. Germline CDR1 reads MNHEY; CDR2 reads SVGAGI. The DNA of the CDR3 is TGTGTCTCAGCAGTGATTGGGCGCTACGAGCAGTACTTC. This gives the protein CVSAVIGRYEQYF.

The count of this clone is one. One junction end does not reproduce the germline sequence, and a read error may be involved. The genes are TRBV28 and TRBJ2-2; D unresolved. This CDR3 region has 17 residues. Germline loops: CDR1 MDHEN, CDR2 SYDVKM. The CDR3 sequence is CASSLVSPTWAAGELFF. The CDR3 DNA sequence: TGTGCTAGCAGTTTGGTGTCCCCGACATGGGCCGCCGGGGAGCTGTTTTTT.

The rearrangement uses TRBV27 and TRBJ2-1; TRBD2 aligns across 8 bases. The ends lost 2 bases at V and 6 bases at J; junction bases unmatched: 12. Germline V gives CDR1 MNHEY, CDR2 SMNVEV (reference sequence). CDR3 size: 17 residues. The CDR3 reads CASSLKWNGRARNEQFF. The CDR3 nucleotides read TGTGCCAGCAGTTTAAAGTGGAACGGGAGGGCCCGCAATGAGCAGTTCTTC.

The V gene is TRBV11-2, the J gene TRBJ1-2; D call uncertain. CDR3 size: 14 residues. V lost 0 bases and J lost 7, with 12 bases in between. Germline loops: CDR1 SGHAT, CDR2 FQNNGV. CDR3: CASSLDIGSRGYTF. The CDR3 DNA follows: TGTGCCAGCAGCTTAGATATTGGGAGTCGTGGCTACACCTTC. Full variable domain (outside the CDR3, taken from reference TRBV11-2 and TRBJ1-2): EAGVAQSPRYKIIEKRQSVAFWCNPISGHATLYWYQQILGQGPKLLIQFQNNGVVDDSQLPKDRFSAERLKGVDSTLKIQPAKLEDSAVYLCASSLDIGSRGYTFGSGTRLTVV.

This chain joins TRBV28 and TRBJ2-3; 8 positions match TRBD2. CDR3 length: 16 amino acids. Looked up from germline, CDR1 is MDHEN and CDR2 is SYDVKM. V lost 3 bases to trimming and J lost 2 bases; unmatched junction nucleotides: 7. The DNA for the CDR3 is TGTGCCAGCAGTTTTTGGGGCGGGAGGTCCACAGATACGCAGTATTTT. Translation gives CASSFWGGRSTDTQYF. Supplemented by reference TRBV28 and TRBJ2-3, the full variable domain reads DVKVTQSSRYLVKRTGEKVFLECVQDMDHENMFWYRQDPGLGLRLIYFSYDVKMKEKGDIPEGYSVSREKKERFSLILESASTNQTSMYLCASSFWGGRSTDTQYFGPGTRLTVL.

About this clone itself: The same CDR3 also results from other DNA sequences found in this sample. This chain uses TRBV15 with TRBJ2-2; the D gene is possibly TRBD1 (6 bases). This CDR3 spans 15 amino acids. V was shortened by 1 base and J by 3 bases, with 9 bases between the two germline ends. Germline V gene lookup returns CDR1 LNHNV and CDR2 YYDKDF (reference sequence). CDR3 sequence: CATSRGGGDTGELFF. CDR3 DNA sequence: TGTGCCACCAGCAGAGGAGGGGGAGACACCGGGGAGCTGTTTTTT.

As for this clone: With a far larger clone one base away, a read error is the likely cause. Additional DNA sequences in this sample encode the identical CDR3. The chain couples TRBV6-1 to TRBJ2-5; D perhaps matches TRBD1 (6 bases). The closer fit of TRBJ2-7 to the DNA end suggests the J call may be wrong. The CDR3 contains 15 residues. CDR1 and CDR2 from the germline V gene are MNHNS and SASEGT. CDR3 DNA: TGTGCCAGCAGTGAACTGGCAGGGGTACCCTCCGAGCAGTACTTC. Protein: CASSELAGVPSEQYF.

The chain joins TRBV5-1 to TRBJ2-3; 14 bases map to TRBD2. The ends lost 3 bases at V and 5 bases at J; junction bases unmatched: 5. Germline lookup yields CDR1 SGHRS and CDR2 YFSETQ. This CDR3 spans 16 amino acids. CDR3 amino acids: CASSSGTSGSGDTQYF. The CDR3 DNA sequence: TGCGCCAGCAGCTCCGGGACTAGCGGGAGTGGAGATACGCAGTATTTT.

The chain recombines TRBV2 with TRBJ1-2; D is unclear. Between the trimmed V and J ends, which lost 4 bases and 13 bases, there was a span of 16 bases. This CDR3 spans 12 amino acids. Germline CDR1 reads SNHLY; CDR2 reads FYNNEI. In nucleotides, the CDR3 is TGTGCCAGCAGTGGATGGACGCTTGTCTGCACCTTC. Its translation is CASSGWTLVCTF. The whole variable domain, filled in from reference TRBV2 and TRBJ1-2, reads EPEVTQTPSHQVTQMGQEVILRCVPISNHLYFYWYRQILGQKVEFLVSFYNNEISEKSEIFDDQFSVERPDGSNFTLKIRSTKLEDSAMYFCASSGWTLVCTFGSGTRLTVV.

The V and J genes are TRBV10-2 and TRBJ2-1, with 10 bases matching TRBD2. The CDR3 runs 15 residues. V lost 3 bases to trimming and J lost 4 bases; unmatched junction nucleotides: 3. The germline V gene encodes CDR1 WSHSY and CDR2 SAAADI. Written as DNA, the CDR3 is TGCGCCAGCAGTGAAGTGACTAGCGGGTACAATGAGCAGTTCTTC. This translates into CASSEVTSGYNEQFF.

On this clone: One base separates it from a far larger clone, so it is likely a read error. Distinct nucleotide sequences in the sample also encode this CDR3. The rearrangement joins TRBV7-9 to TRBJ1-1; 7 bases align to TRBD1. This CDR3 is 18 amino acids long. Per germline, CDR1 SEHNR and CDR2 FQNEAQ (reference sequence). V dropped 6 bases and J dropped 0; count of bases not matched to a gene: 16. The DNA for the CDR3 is TGTGCCAGCAGTCCACCAGTAGTCGGACAGGTGATGAACACTGAAGCTTTCTTT. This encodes CASSPPVVGQVMNTEAFF.

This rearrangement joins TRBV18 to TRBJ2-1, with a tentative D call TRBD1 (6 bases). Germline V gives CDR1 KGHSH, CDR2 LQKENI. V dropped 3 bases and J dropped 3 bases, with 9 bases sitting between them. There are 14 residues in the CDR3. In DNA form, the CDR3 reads TGTGCCAGCTCACCCCCGGGACACTACAATGAGCAGTTCTTC. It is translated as CASSPPGHYNEQFF.